Listed here are 30 T cell receptor beta chains from one sample, sequenced in a study of blood T cell repertoires in COVID-19. The table came from immunoSEQ multiplex PCR; TCRdb's copy has only in-frame clones and leaves some out. The data hold 350,000 to 450,000 clones, with around 87% observed a single time. Source material: PBMCs or T cells enriched from blood (not recorded which). These receptors were collected from a man aged 35 to 55 in a cohort exposed to, infected with or recovered from COVID-19 (not recorded which).

The chain recombines TRBV4-2 with TRBJ2-1; tentative D call: TRBD2 (6 bases). Trimming removed 0 bases at V and 2 bases at J, with 14 bases between. Germline-derived CDR1 and CDR2 are LGHNA and YNFKEQ. The CDR3 contains 17 residues. CDR3 coding DNA: TGTGCCAGCAGCCAAGATGTTTGGAGGGAGGCCTACAATGAGCAGTTCTTC. The encoded protein is CASSQDVWREAYNEQFF.

V and J are TRBV28 and TRBJ2-7; 7 bases line up with TRBD2. Germline CDR1 and CDR2: MDHEN and SYDVKM. Trimming removed 3 bases from V and 0 bases from J; junction bases left unmatched: 11. The CDR3 is 17 amino acids. CDR3 amino acids: CASSLGEGREPSYEQYF. The CDR3 DNA is TGTGCCAGCAGTTTGGGGGAGGGCAGGGAGCCCTCCTACGAGCAGTACTTC. Variable domain in full (rest from reference TRBV28 and TRBJ2-7): DVKVTQSSRYLVKRTGEKVFLECVQDMDHENMFWYRQDPGLGLRLIYFSYDVKMKEKGDIPEGYSVSREKKERFSLILESASTNQTSMYLCASSLGEGREPSYEQYFGPGTRLTVT.

V gene TRBV19 combines with J gene TRBJ1-3; maybe TRBD1 (6 bases). CDR3 length: 15 amino acids. The V gene's germline CDR1 is LNHDA and CDR2 SQIVND (reference sequence). Trimming stripped 7 bases from V and 0 bases from J, with 13 bases between. CDR3 in amino acids: CASKDRKASGNTIYF. CDR3 DNA: TGTGCCAGTAAGGACAGAAAAGCCTCTGGAAACACCATATATTTT.

The V and J genes are TRBV3-1 (or the pseudogene TRBV3-2) and TRBJ1-4; 7 nucleotides agree with TRBD1. Losses at the gene ends were 2 bases for V and 8 bases for J; bases not matched to a gene: 8. Germline V gives CDR1 LGHDT, CDR2 YNNKEL (reference sequence). The CDR3 covers 15 residues. The CDR3 protein is CASSQNRGGEEKLFF. The DNA of the CDR3 is TGTGCCAGCAGCCAAAACAGGGGCGGGGAGGAAAAACTGTTTTTT.

CDR3 bases: TGTGCCAGCAGCCCGCAGGTACAATCGTTTGGCTACACCTTC. Translating it yields CASSPQVQSFGYTF. The V gene is TRBV5-4, the J gene TRBJ1-2; unclear D gene. V lost 4 bases and J lost 7, with 17 bases in between. CDR1 is SGHNT, CDR2 YYREEE, per germline (reference sequence). This CDR3 is built from 14 residues.

V gene TRBV27 combines with J gene TRBJ2-3; TRBD2 might be the D (5 bases). The CDR3 runs to 10 residues. The germline gives CDR1 MNHEY, CDR2 SMNVEV (reference sequence). Trimming shortened V by 8 bases and J by 14 bases, and 14 bases separated the two germline ends. The CDR3 sequence: CASGSPPLYF. The CDR3 nucleotides are TGTGCCAGCGGGAGCCCCCCTTTGTATTTT.

The CDR3 coding sequence is TGCAGCGTTGAGCATGGGTCAGGGACTGAAGCTTTCTTT. This translates into CSVEHGSGTEAFF. The chain recombines TRBV29-1 with TRBJ1-1; a weak D match, TRBD1 (5 bases). CDR1 is SQVTM and CDR2 is ANQGSEA in the germline V gene. Trimming left V 3 bases short and J 5 bases short, with 13 bases between. This CDR3 region has 13 residues. The full variable domain, its missing parts supplied by reference TRBV29-1 and TRBJ1-1, is SAVISQKPSRDICQRGTSLTIQCQVDSQVTMMFWYRQQPGQSLTLIATANQGSEATYESGFVIDKFPISRPNLTFSTLTVSNMSPEDSSIYLCSVEHGSGTEAFFGQGTRLTVV.

The V call is TRBV14, the J call TRBJ1-1, with D perhaps matching TRBD1 (6 bases). The CDR3 spans 17 residues. Trimming took 4 bases from V and 1 from J, leaving 19 bases between them. In germline, CDR1 is SGHDN, CDR2 FVKESK. CDR3 DNA: TGTGCCAGCAGCCCCCCCCCATACAGGGCCGGGAACACTGAAGCTTTCTTT. Translation gives CASSPPPYRAGNTEAFF.

This clone was recorded only once. V usage is TRBV5-1 and J usage is TRBJ2-2; a possible D gene is TRBD1 (5 bases). This CDR3 has 15 amino acids. Germline V gene sequence: CDR1 SGHRS, CDR2 YFSETQ. Deletions cut 1 base from V and 5 bases from J, with 12 bases between. For the CDR3, the DNA is TGCGCCAGCAGCTTGATAGGGGAAGGTACCGGGGAGCTGTTTTTT. Residues: CASSLIGEGTGELFF.

This clone is medium-sized (0.01 to 0.1%) by share. The genes are TRBV4-2 and TRBJ2-3; 8 positions match TRBD1. V lost 0 bases and J lost 6; bases outside the gene matches: 8. The V gene's germline CDR1 is LGHNA and CDR2 YNFKEQ. There are 16 residues in the CDR3. The CDR3 DNA sequence: TGTGCCAGCAGCCAAGATCAGGGGCAGGGGGCGGATACGCAGTATTTT. Translating it yields CASSQDQGQGADTQYF.

J is TRBJ1-5 and V is TRBV5-5; 8 bases fit TRBD1. Looked up from germline, CDR1 is SGHKS and CDR2 is YYEKEE (reference sequence). The V gene end was trimmed by 3 bases and the J gene end by 2 bases; junction bases not matched to a gene: 10. The CDR3 covers 17 residues. As DNA, the CDR3 is TGTGCCAGCAGCTCCCGCCTCGGACAGGGCGGCAATCAGCCCCAGCATTTT. It specifies CASSSRLGQGGNQPQHF.

This chain links TRBV6-5 with TRBJ1-2; D is perhaps TRBD1 (5 bases). There are 15 residues in the CDR3. Trimming pared 2 bases from V and 5 bases from J, leaving 15 bases between. From germline, CDR1 is MNHEY and CDR2 SVGAGI. The CDR3 sequence is CASSYAGLGGYGYTF. CDR3 DNA sequence: TGTGCCAGCAGTTACGCGGGACTCGGGGGGTATGGCTACACCTTC.

This rearrangement joins TRBV4-1 to TRBJ2-1; TRBD2 matches at 10 bases. CDR3 length: 19 residues. With 0 bases clipped from V and 2 bases from J, the junction kept 10 bases outside the gene matches. Germline-derived CDR1 and CDR2 are MGHRA and YSYEKL. CDR3 residues: CASSQELAGLWKTYNEQFF. In DNA, the CDR3 is TGCGCCAGCAGCCAAGAACTAGCGGGACTTTGGAAAACCTACAATGAGCAGTTCTTC.

The V gene is TRBV5-1, the J gene TRBJ1-1; TRBD1 is a possible D gene (5 bases). Deletions cut 0 bases from V and 12 bases from J, with 12 bases between. The CDR3 is made up of 12 amino acids. The germline gives CDR1 SGHRS, CDR2 YFSETQ. The CDR3 DNA follows: TGCGCCAGCAGCTTGGATGACAGTTTCCCTTTCTTT. Amino acids: CASSLDDSFPFF. The full variable domain, with the rest looked up from reference TRBV5-1 and TRBJ1-1, is KAGVTQTPRYLIKTRGQQVTLSCSPISGHRSVSWYQQTPGQGLQFLFEYFSETQRNKGNFPGRFSGRQFSNSRSEMNVSTLELGDSALYLCASSLDDSFPFFGQGTRLTVV.

The chain uses TRBV2 and TRBJ1-6; tentative D call: TRBD1 (5 bases). CDR1 is SNHLY, CDR2 FYNNEI, per germline. The V gene lost 6 bases and the J gene lost 0 bases, with 18 bases spanning the gap. The CDR3 totals 18 residues. CDR3 sequence (DNA): TGTGCCAGCAGGGAGGGACTGGCTTTTAACTCCTATAATTCACCCCTCCACTTT. Its translation: CASREGLAFNSYNSPLHF. Drawing the rest from reference TRBV2 and TRBJ1-6, the complete variable domain is EPEVTQTPSHQVTQMGQEVILRCVPISNHLYFYWYRQILGQKVEFLVSFYNNEISEKSEIFDDQFSVERPDGSNFTLKIRSTKLEDSAMYFCASREGLAFNSYNSPLHFGNGTRLTVT.

The chain has TRBV4-2 and TRBJ1-2; 8 bases match TRBD1. Germline lookup yields CDR1 LGHNA and CDR2 YNFKEQ. The CDR3 has 13 residues. Losses at the gene ends were 2 bases for V and 4 bases for J; bases not matched to a gene: 0. The CDR3, as DNA: TGTGCCAGCAGCCAAACAGGGGGCTATGGCTACACCTTC. This encodes CASSQTGGYGYTF.

The rearrangement links TRBV7-9 to TRBJ1-6; D remains unclear. Between the trimmed V and J ends, which lost 5 bases and 1 base, there was a span of 9 bases. The CDR3 consists of 15 residues. Germline CDR1 reads SEHNR; CDR2 reads FQNEAQ (reference sequence). The CDR3 protein is CASSRAGSYNSPLHF. The CDR3 DNA reads as TGTGCCAGCAGCCGAGCAGGTTCCTATAATTCACCCCTCCACTTT. Drawing the rest from reference TRBV7-9 and TRBJ1-6, the complete variable domain is DTGVSQNPRHKITKRGQNVTFRCDPISEHNRLYWYRQTLGQGPEFLTYFQNEAQLEKSRLLSDRFSAERPKGSFSTLEIQRTEQGDSAMYLCASSRAGSYNSPLHFGNGTRLTVT.

V gene TRBV7-6 combines with J gene TRBJ1-3; D is unresolved. Germline loops: CDR1 SGHVS, CDR2 FNYEAQ. The V gene lost 0 bases and the J gene lost 0 bases, with 6 bases spanning the gap. The CDR3 is 15 residues long. CDR3 coding DNA: TGTGCCAGCAGCTTAGCTTCCCTCTCTGGAAACACCATATATTTT. It is translated as CASSLASLSGNTIYF.

In the case of this clone: Additional DNA sequences in this sample encode the identical CDR3. The genes are TRBV11-2 and TRBJ2-5, with D maybe TRBD1 (6 bases). CDR3 length equals 13 residues. The germline CDR1 and CDR2 sequences are SGHAT and FQNNGV. V dropped 5 bases and J dropped 2 bases, with 9 bases sitting between them. Here the CDR3 reads CASSRGQQETQYF. The CDR3 coding sequence is TGTGCCAGCAGCAGAGGACAGCAAGAGACCCAGTACTTC.

This clone was observed a single time. The V gene is TRBV5-1, the J gene TRBJ1-2; 12 bases align to TRBD1. The ends lost 3 bases at V and 0 bases at J; junction bases unmatched: 6. The CDR3 runs to 17 residues. Looked up from germline, CDR1 is SGHRS and CDR2 is YFSETQ. CDR3 DNA: TGCGCCAGCAGCTGGGGGACAGGGGGCGCAACTAACTATGGCTACACCTTC. Its protein is CASSWGTGGATNYGYTF. The entire variable domain, with the rest obtained from reference TRBV5-1 and TRBJ1-2, is as follows: KAGVTQTPRYLIKTRGQQVTLSCSPISGHRSVSWYQQTPGQGLQFLFEYFSETQRNKGNFPGRFSGRQFSNSRSEMNVSTLELGDSALYLCASSWGTGGATNYGYTFGSGTRLTVV.

The chain's CDR3 is CASSYSYAAGQETQYF. The CDR3 bases are TGTGCCAGCAGTTACTCTTACGCGGCGGGCCAAGAGACCCAGTACTTC. The chain employs TRBV6-5 and TRBJ2-5; tentatively, D is TRBD2 (5 bases). Germline V lookup: CDR1 MNHEY, CDR2 SVGAGI. V was cut by 0 bases and J by 1 base, with 12 bases left in between. The CDR3 contains 16 residues.

CDR3 nucleotides: TGTGCCATGGACAGGGGGCGGACCGGGGAGCTGTTTTTT. This codes for CAMDRGRTGELFF. The chain has TRBV7-9 and TRBJ2-2; 11 positions agree with TRBD1. With 10 bases clipped from V and 5 bases from J, the junction kept 3 bases outside the gene matches. The CDR3 totals 13 residues. Germline CDR1 is SEHNR and CDR2 is FQNEAQ (reference sequence).

This clone was recorded a few times. The chain couples TRBV27 to TRBJ1-3; 7 nucleotides line up with TRBD1. Germline CDR1 MNHEY, CDR2 SMNVEV (reference sequence). The junction had 3 bases not matched to a gene; V was cut back by 4 bases and J by 0 bases. The CDR3 runs to 15 residues. CDR3 in DNA: TGTGCCAGCAGTTACAGGGGAGACTCTGGAAACACCATATATTTT. Its translation: CASSYRGDSGNTIYF.

In DNA form, the CDR3 reads TGTGCCAGCTCACCTAGCGGGAGGCCTTCCTACGAGCAGTACTTC. Its translation: CASSPSGRPSYEQYF. This chain joins TRBV18 and TRBJ2-7, with 10 bases fitting TRBD2. With 3 bases clipped from V and 1 base from J, the junction kept 3 bases outside the gene matches. CDR1 is KGHSH and CDR2 is LQKENI in the germline V gene. The CDR3 has 15 residues.

The sample holds one count of this clone. V is TRBV18 and J is TRBJ2-7; 13 nucleotides match TRBD2. The CDR3 extends over 16 amino acids. J was trimmed by 1 base and V by 3 bases; bases with no gene match: 3. Per germline, CDR1 KGHSH and CDR2 LQKENI. The CDR3 DNA is TGTGCCAGCTCACCCCCGACTAGCGGGAGGTCCTACGAGCAGTACTTC. It translates to CASSPPTSGRSYEQYF.

CDR3 region: CASQGAGTYNEQFF. The CDR3 bases are TGTGCCAGCCAGGGGGCGGGAACCTACAATGAGCAGTTCTTC. The chain has TRBV28 and TRBJ2-1, with 8 positions matching TRBD1. V lost 8 bases and J lost 2; bases outside the gene matches: 5. The CDR3 is made up of 14 amino acids. Germline CDR1 and CDR2: MDHEN and SYDVKM.

The chain recombines TRBV15 with TRBJ2-1; D uncertain. Per the germline V gene, CDR1 is LNHNV and CDR2 is YYDKDF (reference sequence). V dropped 4 bases and J dropped 6 bases, with 13 bases sitting between them. The CDR3 sequence is 14 residues long. CDR3 coding DNA: TGTGCCACCAGCACGACTTCAGAACCCAATGAGCAGTTCTTC. It specifies CATSTTSEPNEQFF.

V usage is TRBV19 and J usage is TRBJ2-7; 7 nucleotides agree with TRBD2. This CDR3 has 17 amino acids. V lost 5 bases to trimming and J lost 3 bases; unmatched junction nucleotides: 16. Looked up from germline, CDR1 is LNHDA and CDR2 is SQIVND (reference sequence). The CDR3 region is CASSRLSSGGPYYEQYF. Written as DNA, the CDR3 is TGTGCCAGTAGTCGATTAAGTTCGGGGGGTCCCTACTACGAGCAGTACTTC.

The count of this clone is one. This chain uses TRBV10-2 with TRBJ2-7; D perhaps matches TRBD2 (6 bases). Trimming pared 2 bases from V and 3 bases from J, leaving 14 bases between. The CDR3 extends over 15 amino acids. Germline V gene sequence: CDR1 WSHSY, CDR2 SAAADI. CDR3: CASSEPRDWNYEQYF. CDR3 nucleotides: TGCGCCAGCAGTGAGCCGAGGGACTGGAACTACGAGCAGTACTTC.

The V and J genes are TRBV7-2 and TRBJ2-7; 8 bases match TRBD1. The germline CDR1 and CDR2 sequences are SGHTA and FQGNSA. J lost 3 bases, V lost 3 bases, and 7 bases had no gene match. The CDR3 covers 15 residues. CDR3 coding DNA: TGTGCCAGCAGCTTCGGACAGGGTTTTTTCTACGAGCAGTACTTC. The encoded protein is CASSFGQGFFYEQYF.